One TCR beta chain is described in this entry. What it binds is not known. The libraries were made with immunoSEQ v3.0 at survey level. The protocol was immunoSEQ multiplex PCR, while the TCRdb copy is restricted to in-frame clones and leaves out a portion. This table holds about 22,000 clones, roughly three quarters found once. Looked up from germline, CDR1 is KGHSH and CDR2 is LQKENI. The CDR3 extends over 15 amino acids. V shed 6 bases and J shed 2 bases, with 17 bases lying between them. The sample belongs to a study of long-term antiretroviral therapy in people with HIV. General study points: HIV repertoires showed narrower CDR3 length ranges than controls. An increase in diversity followed ART, yet levels stayed below transplant donor controls.

The receptor was derived from a woman aged 35 to 49 with HIV. The rearrangement joins TRBV18 to TRBJ2-7; D is perhaps TRBD2 (6 bases). The material was unsorted PBMCs, obtained 1.7 to 1.8 years before starting antiretroviral therapy. CDR3 sequence (DNA): TGTGCCAGCTCGGGCCGGGACTTTCGTACCTACGAGCAGTACTTC. Its protein product is CASSGRDFRTYEQYF.